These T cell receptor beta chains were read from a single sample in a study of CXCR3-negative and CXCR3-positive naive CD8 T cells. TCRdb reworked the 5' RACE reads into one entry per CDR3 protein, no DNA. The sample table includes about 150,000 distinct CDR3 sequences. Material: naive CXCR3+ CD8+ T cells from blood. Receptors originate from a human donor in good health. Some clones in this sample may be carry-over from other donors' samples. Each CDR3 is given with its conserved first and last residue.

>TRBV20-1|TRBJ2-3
CSAHGTSGHSTDTQYF
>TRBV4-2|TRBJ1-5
CASSQAEYSNQPQHF
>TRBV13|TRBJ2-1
CASSSRTGVNEQFF
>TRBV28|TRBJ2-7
CASSLPRTSGGAFEQYF
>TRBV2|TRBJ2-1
CASRTGGSYNEQFF
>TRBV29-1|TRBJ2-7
CSVSPGLSSYEQYF
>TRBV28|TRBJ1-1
CASSSPLTGGLAEAFF
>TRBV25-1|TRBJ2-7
CASSALGWNEQYF
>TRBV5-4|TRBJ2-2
CASSHPTSLATGELFF
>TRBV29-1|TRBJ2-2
CSGGTDAGELFF
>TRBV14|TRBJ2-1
CASSQEWPDNEQFF
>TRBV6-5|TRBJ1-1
CASSYNAPTGGKNTEAFF
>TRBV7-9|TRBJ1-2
CASSLQTGDYGYTF
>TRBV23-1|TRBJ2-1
CASCRDRAYNEQFF
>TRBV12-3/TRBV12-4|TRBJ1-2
CASSWDRVYGYTF
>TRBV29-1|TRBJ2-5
CSVDWEAEETQYF
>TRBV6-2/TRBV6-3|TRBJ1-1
CASTAGYTEAFF
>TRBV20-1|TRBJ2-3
CSARDDSSTDTQYF
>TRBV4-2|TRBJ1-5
CASSQDGLTLSNQPQHF
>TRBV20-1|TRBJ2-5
CSAPSSGEYQETQYF
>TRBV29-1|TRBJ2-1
CSGVFDRPYNEQFF
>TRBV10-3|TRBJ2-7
CAISEGLAGEYEQYF
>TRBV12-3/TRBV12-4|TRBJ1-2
CASSFLGEHAAYGYTF
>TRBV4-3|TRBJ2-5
CASSRGTGKGETQYF
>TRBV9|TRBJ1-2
CASSAGGIYGYTF
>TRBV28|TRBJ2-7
CAGAGGSYEQYF
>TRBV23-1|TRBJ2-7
CASSQVDRATYEQYF
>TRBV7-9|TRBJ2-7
CASSPTSHEQYF
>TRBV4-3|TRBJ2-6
CASSHRGGTGANVLTF
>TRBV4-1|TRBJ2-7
CASSHSPGLATYEQYF
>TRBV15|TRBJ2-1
CATSILAGSYNEQFF
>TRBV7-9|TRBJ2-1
CASSLVGITSFSEQFF
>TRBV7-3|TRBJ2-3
CASSLTGGASDTQYF
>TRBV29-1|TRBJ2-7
CSVEDHDSDSYEQYF
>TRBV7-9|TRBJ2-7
CASSLISGGSPYEQYF
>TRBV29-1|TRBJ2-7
CSVAIAGALYEQYF
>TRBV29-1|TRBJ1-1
CSVELEGWDTEAFF
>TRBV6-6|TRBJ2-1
CASSYSTLTPHDETDEQFF
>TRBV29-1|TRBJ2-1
CSVEHSHNEQFF
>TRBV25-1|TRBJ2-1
CASSEYASGNLKGQFF
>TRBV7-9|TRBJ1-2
CASRNGGPLYGYTF
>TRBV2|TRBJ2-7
CASSEGSSATGYEQYF
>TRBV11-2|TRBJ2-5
CASSLVYGGTETQYF
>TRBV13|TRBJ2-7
CASSSGGNPYEQYF
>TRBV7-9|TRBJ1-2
CASRRVGIVDGYTF
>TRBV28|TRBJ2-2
CASRHPGNTGELFF
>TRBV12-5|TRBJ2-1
CASGFITPSGSIPEQFF
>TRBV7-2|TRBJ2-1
CASSLVGQGVHNEQFF
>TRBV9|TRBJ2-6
CASSTSRDGSSGANVLTF
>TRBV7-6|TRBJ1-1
CASSLGGGRRTEAFF
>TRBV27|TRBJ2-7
CASSLGEGFTYEQYF
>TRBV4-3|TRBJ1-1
CASSQDQNLNTEAFF
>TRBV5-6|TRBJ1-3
CASSLGPNSGNTIYF
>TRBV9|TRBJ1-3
CASSEEGASGNTIYF
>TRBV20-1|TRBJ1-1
CSAGALDRLAEAFF